A selection of T cell receptor beta chains follows, all from one sample in a study of identical twins. MiXCR, run by TCRdb on the 5' RACE reads, gives a single entry per CDR3 protein. In the table there are approximately 1.8 million distinct CDR3 sequences, about 32% of which are singletons. Sequenced sample: cord blood. Receptor source: a newborn girl in good health. Both conserved end residues are part of each CDR3. A D gene is named only where the DNA matches it firmly. Clone size is stated in some rows and not others, as once, few, many or a class when expanded.

J: TRBJ2-1
size: -
D: TRBD1
V: TRBV24-1
DNA: TGTGCCACCAGTGACCCTGGGACAGCCTACAGTGAGCAGTTCTTC
CDR3: CATSDPGTAYSEQFF

J: TRBJ1-4
size: -
D: -
V: TRBV6-1
DNA: TGTGCCAGCAGTGAAACATCAGGGACTAAAGAAAAACTGTTTTTT
CDR3: CASSETSGTKEKLFF

J: TRBJ1-1
size: -
D: -
V: TRBV9
DNA: TGTGCCAGCAGCGTAGAGCTGGGGGAGGGCACTGAAGCTTTCTTT
CDR3: CASSVELGEGTEAFF

J: TRBJ2-7
size: many
D: -
V: TRBV28
DNA: TGTGCCAGTTTGGGACCGTCCTCCTACGAGCAGTACTTC
CDR3: CASLGPSSYEQYF

J: TRBJ2-5
size: -
D: TRBD2
V: TRBV20-1
DNA: TGCAGTGCTAGGGGGCGACTAGCGCAACCCCAAGAGACCCAGTACTTC
CDR3: CSARGRLAQPQETQYF

J: TRBJ1-5
size: -
D: -
V: TRBV6-1
DNA: TGTGCCAGCGGATGGGGGAATCAGCCCCAGCATTTT
CDR3: CASGWGNQPQHF

J: TRBJ1-4
size: few
D: -
V: TRBV21-1
DNA: TGTGCCAGCAGCAAAAACCGGGACAGCAATGAAAAACTGTTTTTT
CDR3: CASSKNRDSNEKLFF

J: TRBJ2-7
size: -
D: -
V: TRBV5-6
DNA: TGTGCCAGCAGCCAGGGTCCGGACGTAATCGAGCAGTACTTC
CDR3: CASSQGPDVIEQYF

J: TRBJ2-7
size: -
D: -
V: TRBV12-3/TRBV12-4
DNA: TGTGCCAGCAGTTTTAACGGACCTTCCTACGAGCAGTACTTC
CDR3: CASSFNGPSYEQYF

J: TRBJ2-7
size: few
D: -
V: TRBV4-2
DNA: TGTGCCAGCAGCCAAGATTTAGACGGTTTCGGCCGTCTAAATCTTGGGGGCGAGCAGTACTTC
CDR3: CASSQDLDGFGRLNLGGEQYF

J: TRBJ1-4
size: few
D: -
V: TRBV5-1
DNA: TGCGCCAGCAGCTCCCGGGCTTTGGAAAAACTGTTTTTT
CDR3: CASSSRALEKLFF

J: TRBJ2-5
size: many
D: -
V: TRBV27
DNA: TGTGCCAGCAGTTTTATCGCCAGGGGAGAGACCCAGTACTTC
CDR3: CASSFIARGETQYF

J: TRBJ1-2
size: -
D: TRBD1
V: TRBV24-1
DNA: TGTGCCACCAGTGATAAGAGGGGGCGCGGCTATGGCTACACCTTC
CDR3: CATSDKRGRGYGYTF

J: TRBJ2-7
size: -
D: -
V: TRBV5-6
DNA: TGTGCCAGCAGCTTCCCGGGACCGCGGGACGAGCAGTACTTC
CDR3: CASSFPGPRDEQYF